The sequence of this T cell receptor beta chain was determined in a study of T cells in Graves' hyperthyroidism and ophthalmopathy. Trimming stripped 4 bases from V and 5 bases from J, with 14 bases between. The germline V gene encodes CDR1 LNHDA and CDR2 SQIVND (reference sequence). CDR3 length: 14 residues. Amplification targeted TCR beta CDR3 regions from RNA transcripts. When the TCR CDR3 underwent first-round RT-PCR, the HTBI primer set was used. A single record per CDR3 protein comes from TCRdb applying MiXCR to the multiplex PCR reads. The data show 690,000 or so distinct CDR3 sequences, with roughly 20% seen just once and around 17% held by the top ten.

The TCR was taken from a woman aged 45 to 65 with Graves' hyperthyroidism that later progressed to Graves' ophthalmopathy. V gene TRBV19 combines with J gene TRBJ1-1, with unresolved D. The specimen was blood. The CDR3 region is CASSTKGRITEAFF. The CDR3 bases are TGTGCCAGTAGTACAAAAGGACGGATTACTGAAGCTTTCTTT.